The sequence of this T cell receptor beta chain was determined in a study of cytomegalovirus exposure and HLA in healthy donors. The CDR3 totals 13 residues. Trimming shortened V by 4 bases and J by 6 bases, and 14 bases separated the two germline ends. Germline lookup yields CDR1 SGHDT and CDR2 YYEEEE. PCR was performed using 60 Vbeta and 13 Jbeta primers. The authors' processing: Approximately 80 million unique TCR beta chains, roughly 11 million of them shared, were counted by a later analysis. Sequencing used immunoSEQ multiplex PCR; TCRdb keeps in-frame clones, though not all of them. Clone size and V and J calls were adopted from that table, with D and trimming inferred from the DNA. The data show some 120,000 clones, approximately 78% seen once.

The chain combines TRBV5-6 with TRBJ2-7; D perhaps matches TRBD2 (6 bases). Sequences were obtained from PBMCs. The TCR originated in a man aged 40-50 years in good health and CMV-seronegative. CDR3 sequence: CASSPGVVREQYF. The CDR3 bases are TGTGCCAGCAGCCCGGGGGTGGTTCGCGAGCAGTACTTC.